This passage covers 7 T cell receptor beta chains from one sample sequenced in a study of cytomegalovirus exposure and HLA in healthy donors. Repertoires were generated with immunoSEQ multiplex PCR, while TCRdb's copy carries only in-frame clones and drops some. This table has 60,000 to 80,000 clones, around 85% appearing once. What was sequenced was PBMCs. These TCRs come from a man aged 25 to 40 in good health and CMV-seronegative.

The CDR3 sequence is CASSSAGPTYEQYV. Here the CDR3 DNA reads TGTGCCAGCAGCTCAGCGGGCCCCACCTACGAGCAGTACGTC. V gene TRBV27 combines with J gene TRBJ2-7, with a tentative D call TRBD2 (6 bases). CDR3 length: 14 amino acids. Trimming stripped 6 bases from V and 2 bases from J, with 14 bases between. Germline CDR1 reads MNHEY; CDR2 reads SMNVEV (reference sequence).

This rearrangement joins TRBV6-5 to TRBJ2-7, with D possibly TRBD2 on 6 matching bases. The CDR3 consists of 13 residues. The V gene's germline CDR1 is MNHEY and CDR2 SVGAGI. V was cut by 10 bases and J by 7 bases, with 20 bases left in between. CDR3 residues: CAISWGIGGEQYV. Written as DNA, the CDR3 is TGTGCCATCTCCTGGGGGATCGGGGGAGAGCAGTACGTC.

This sequence joins TRBV4-2 and TRBJ2-5, with D perhaps matching TRBD2 (5 bases). CDR3 length: 15 residues. V was pared by 4 bases and J by 4 bases, with 16 bases between. Germline V CDR1 and CDR2: LGHNA, YNFKEQ. CDR3 protein: CASSPRAGVAETQYF. As DNA, the CDR3 is TGTGCCAGCAGCCCGCGGGCGGGTGTAGCAGAGACCCAGTACTTC.

This clone was counted between two and nine times. The rearrangement joins TRBV12-5 to TRBJ2-5, with 8 bases fitting TRBD1. CDR1 and CDR2 (germline): LGHNT, FRNRAP. V dropped 6 bases and J dropped 2; count of bases not matched to a gene: 8. This CDR3 has 15 amino acids. The CDR3 protein is CASGSGQVGQETQYF. The DNA for the CDR3 is TGTGCTAGTGGCTCGGGACAGGTGGGACAAGAGACCCAGTACTTC.

The V and J genes are TRBV6-1 and TRBJ2-2; 9 bases map to TRBD1. Trimming at V came to 6 bases and at J to 7 bases, leaving 9 bases not matched to a gene. The CDR3 runs 15 residues. Germline V gene data show CDR1 as MNHNS and CDR2 as SASEGT. The CDR3 region is CASRDTGGIVGELFF. The DNA for the CDR3 is TGTGCCAGCAGGGACACAGGGGGCATAGTCGGGGAGCTGTTTTTT.

This clone was recorded only once. DNA for the CDR3: TGTGCCAGCAGCTTCCCCGGGTCACCCCTCCACTTT. The encoded protein is CASSFPGSPLHF. This chain links TRBV7-3 with TRBJ1-6; D ambiguous. The germline V gene encodes CDR1 SGHTA and CDR2 FQGTGA. The CDR3 loop spans 12 amino acids. Trimming cost V 3 bases and J 10 bases, with 7 bases left between them. Based on the CDR3 plus reference TRBV7-3 and TRBJ1-6, the full variable domain is GAGVSQTPSNKVTEKGKYVELRCDPISGHTALYWYRQSLGQGPEFLIYFQGTGAADDSGLPNDRFFAVRPEGSVSTLKIQRTERGDSAVYLCASSFPGSPLHFGNGTRLTVT.

The chain combines TRBV7-2 with TRBJ1-3, with D perhaps TRBD1 (5 bases). V was trimmed by 7 bases and J by 0 bases, leaving 13 bases between them. The germline gives CDR1 SGHTA, CDR2 FQGNSA. CDR3 length equals 15 residues. The chain's CDR3 is CASTPRALSGNTIYF. CDR3 DNA: TGTGCCAGCACCCCCAGGGCACTCTCTGGAAACACCATATATTTT. Supplemented by reference TRBV7-2 and TRBJ1-3, the full variable domain reads GAGVSQSPSNKVTEKGKDVELRCDPISGHTALYWYRQSLGQGLEFLIYFQGNSAPDKSGLPSDRFSAERTGGSVSTLTIQRTQQEDSAVYLCASTPRALSGNTIYFGEGSWLTVV.